The rows below give T cell receptor beta chains drawn from one sample of a study of T cell repertoires in cytomegalovirus infection. TCRdb redid the calling of the reads with MiXCR, one entry per CDR3 protein. The data hold roughly 640,000 distinct CDR3 sequences, with around 24% observed a single time. Sequencing used CD8+ T cells from PBMCs. Receptors were obtained from a human donor in good health (CMV status not recorded). Some clones in this sample may be carry-over from other donors' samples. Both conserved end residues are part of each CDR3. The D gene is left open where the match is weak. The size entry is marked missing in some rows and otherwise reads once, few, many or a size class.

j_call	d_call	clone_size	v_call	cdr3_aa	cdr3_nt
TRBJ2-4	TRBD2	many	TRBV7-9	CASSLGGAKNIQYF	TGTGCCAGCAGCTTGGGGGGGGCCAAAAACATTCAGTACTTC
TRBJ2-3	TRBD2	once	TRBV20-1	CSASSSSGTSGGMTDTQYF	TGCAGTGCTAGCTCCTCCTCGGGGACTAGCGGGGGGATGACAGATACGCAGTATTTT
TRBJ1-2	TRBD1	-	TRBV27	CASSGTAHGYTF	TGTGCCAGCAGCGGGACAGCGCATGGCTACACCTTC
TRBJ2-2	-	-	TRBV27	CASSPNLGGLELFF	TGTGCCAGCAGTCCGAACCTGGGGGGTCTGGAGCTGTTTTTT
TRBJ2-1	-	-	TRBV19	CASSIDGGGSYNEQFF	TGTGCCAGTAGTATTGACGGGGGCGGATCCTACAATGAGCAGTTCTTC
TRBJ2-2	TRBD1	-	TRBV14	CASSQVPRQGDTGELFF	TGTGCCAGCAGCCAAGTCCCGAGACAGGGTGACACCGGGGAGCTGTTTTTT
TRBJ2-3	TRBD2	few	TRBV24-1	CATSDPGTTTDTQYF	TGTGCCACCAGTGACCCCGGGACTACCACAGATACGCAGTATTTT
TRBJ1-1	-	few	TRBV10-2	CASSDSDGISEAFF	TGCGCCAGCAGTGACTCAGACGGGATCTCTGAAGCTTTCTTT
TRBJ1-1	-	few	TRBV5-1	CASSTGPGNTEAFF	TGCGCCAGCAGCACCGGGCCCGGGAACACTGAAGCTTTCTTT
TRBJ1-3	-	few	TRBV6-1	CASSEIQGTSGNTIYF	TGTGCCAGCAGTGAAATACAGGGCACCTCTGGAAACACCATATATTTT
TRBJ1-5	-	-	TRBV6-5	CASRPNTIPSNQPQHF	TGTGCCAGCAGACCTAACACTATCCCATCCAATCAGCCCCAGCATTTT
TRBJ1-1	-	few	TRBV4-1	CASSQDGTGMNTEAFF	TGCGCCAGCAGCCAAGATGGGACGGGGATGAACACTGAAGCTTTCTTT
TRBJ2-2	-	many	TRBV7-9	CASSNRAPNTGELFF	TGTGCCAGCAGCAACCGGGCCCCGAACACCGGGGAGCTGTTTTTT
TRBJ2-5	TRBD1	few	TRBV7-9	CASSLGDRGRETQYF	TGTGCCAGCAGCTTAGGTGACAGGGGTAGGGAGACCCAGTACTTC
TRBJ2-1	TRBD2	few	TRBV7-9	CASIRGGLEQFF	TGTGCCAGCATACGGGGGGGCCTTGAGCAGTTCTTC
TRBJ1-1	TRBD1	many	TRBV7-2	CASSLFPDRDWSTEAFF	TGTGCCAGCAGCTTATTCCCGGACAGGGACTGGAGCACTGAAGCTTTCTTT
TRBJ1-2	-	few	TRBV29-1	CSVDLPGDYGYTF	TGCAGCGTTGACCTACCAGGAGACTATGGCTACACCTTC
TRBJ1-5	-	many	TRBV6-2/TRBV6-3	CASSYSNSNQPQHF	TGTGCCAGCAGTTACTCGAATAGCAATCAGCCCCAGCATTTT
TRBJ2-1	TRBD2	few	TRBV29-1	CSVVGTSGGVSSYNEQFF	TGCAGCGTTGTCGGAACTAGCGGGGGCGTCAGCTCCTACAATGAGCAGTTCTTC
TRBJ2-1	-	-	TRBV29-1	CSVDRGRDEQFF	TGCAGCGTTGACAGGGGTCGCGATGAGCAGTTCTTC
TRBJ2-1	TRBD2	-	TRBV5-1	CASRLSGGSSSYNEQFF	TGCGCCAGCAGATTAAGCGGGGGGTCGAGCTCCTACAATGAGCAGTTCTTC
TRBJ1-5	-	many	TRBV6-2/TRBV6-3	CASSIISWPQHF	TGTGCCAGCAGTATAATTTCTTGGCCCCAGCATTTT
TRBJ1-2	TRBD1	few	TRBV7-9	CASSPETGEHHYGYTF	TGTGCCAGCAGCCCAGAGACAGGGGAACATCACTATGGCTACACCTTC
TRBJ2-5	-	few	TRBV28	CASSPRVGLQETQYF	TGTGCCAGCAGTCCCCGGGTTGGACTTCAAGAGACCCAGTACTTC
TRBJ2-5	-	few	TRBV19	CASSIGGLRNQYF	TGTGCCAGTAGTATAGGCGGGTTGAGGAACCAGTACTTC
TRBJ2-2	-	many	TRBV7-9	CASSSRISNTGELFF	TGTGCCAGCAGCTCTCGGATATCGAACACCGGGGAGCTGTTTTTT
TRBJ1-1	-	-	TRBV2	CASSDTGATEAFF	TGTGCCAGCAGTGATACGGGAGCCACTGAAGCTTTCTTT
TRBJ1-5	-	-	TRBV2	CASSVGGPVNQPQHF	TGTGCCAGCAGTGTGGGGGGCCCGGTCAATCAGCCCCAGCATTTT
TRBJ1-5	-	few	TRBV19	CASIDGSNQPQHF	TGTGCCAGTATAGACGGGAGCAATCAGCCCCAGCATTTT
TRBJ1-1	-	many	TRBV29-1	CSVEVGVGTEAFF	TGCAGCGTTGAGGTAGGAGTGGGCACTGAAGCTTTCTTT